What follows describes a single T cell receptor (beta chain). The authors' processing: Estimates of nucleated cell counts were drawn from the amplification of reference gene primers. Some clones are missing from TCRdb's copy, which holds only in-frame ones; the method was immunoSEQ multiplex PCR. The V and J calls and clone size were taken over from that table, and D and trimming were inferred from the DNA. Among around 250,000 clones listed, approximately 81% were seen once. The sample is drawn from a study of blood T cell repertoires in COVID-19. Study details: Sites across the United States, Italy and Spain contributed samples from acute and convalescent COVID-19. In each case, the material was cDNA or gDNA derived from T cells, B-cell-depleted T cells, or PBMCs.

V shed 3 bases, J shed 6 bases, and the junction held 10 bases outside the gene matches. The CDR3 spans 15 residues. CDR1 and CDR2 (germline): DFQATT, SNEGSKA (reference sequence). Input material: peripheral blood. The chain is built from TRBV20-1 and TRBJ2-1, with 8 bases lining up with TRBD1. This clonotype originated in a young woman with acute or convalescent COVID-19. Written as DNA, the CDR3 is TGCAGTGCTAGTCAGCCGGGACAGGTCCTCAATGAGCAGTTCTTC. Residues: CSASQPGQVLNEQFF.